This entry features one T cell receptor (beta chain) sequence. Germline-derived CDR1 and CDR2 are SGHTA and FQGNSA. The V segment lost 5 bases and the J segment 3 bases; nucleotides outside the gene matches: 8. This CDR3 comprises 15 residues. The data were obtained in a study of PD-L1 blockade in urothelial cancer. Study details: Specimens of blood held a median count of 141,255 T cells.

The repertoire was sequenced with immunoSEQ multiplex PCR; TCRdb's copy has only in-frame clones and lacks some. The sample yields tens of thousands of clones, approximately 81% seen once. The sequence derives from a man aged 70 or older with urothelial cancer. Sequenced here: PBMCs, sampled around atezolizumab (anti-PD-L1) treatment. The rearrangement uses TRBV7-2 and TRBJ1-2; 8 nucleotides align to TRBD1. CDR3 nucleotides: TGTGCCAGCAGCCCTCGACAGGGGAAAGACTATGGCTACACCTTC. Protein: CASSPRQGKDYGYTF.